This T cell receptor (beta chain) was retrieved from a study of T-cell reconstitution after alpha-beta-depleted transplantation in children. It was with unique molecular identifiers that the TCRbeta library was prepared. Using its own MiXCR run on the PCR reads, TCRdb lists one record per CDR3 protein. The sample shows about 92,000 distinct CDR3 sequences, approximately 12% of them seen only once. This clonotype was detected ten times or more. The CDR3 loop spans 15 amino acids. Germline assignment: CDR1 MNHEY and CDR2 SMNVEV (reference sequence). Between the trimmed V and J ends, which lost 4 bases and 0 bases, there was a span of 10 bases.

V and J are TRBV27 and TRBJ1-5; D gene unclear. Here the sequenced sample was PBMCs from the stem cell graft donor, taken from the stem cell graft. The clonotype originates from a human donor who donated a stem cell graft to a child with inherited bone marrow failure. The CDR3 reads CASSSRPYSNQPQHF. The CDR3, as DNA: TGTGCCAGCAGTTCTAGACCGTATAGCAATCAGCCCCAGCATTTT.